This TCR beta chain was sequenced for a study of T cell responses to AZD1222 COVID-19 vaccine (dated by TCRdb to about 2021). Background for the entire study: Because spike-specific TCR depth and breadth did not differ between the two schedules, AZD1222 recipients who got a second dose at roughly 4 weeks were pooled with those who got a second dose at roughly 12 weeks. A total of under 250 trial participants underwent TCR sequencing, of whom 200 to 220 had received two doses of AZD1222 and approximately 26 had received two doses of the MenACWY control vaccine. Trial participants were enrolled into age subgroups of 18-55, 56-69 and 70-plus years, which contained about 150, 28 and 57 TCR-sequenced participants, respectively. On the study overall, not on this receptor specifically: The 56-69-year group was small, and its depth increase did not reach significance, likely because of low power. Epitopes outside the regions mutated in the B.1.351 and B.1.1.7 variants were reportedly recognized by nearly half of the unique spike-specific TCRs. After two AZD1222 doses, both the breadth and the depth of spike-specific TCRs were significantly higher than at day 0 and than in MenACWY recipients. Vaccine-associated CD4 TCRs spanned the whole spike protein, with dominant responses in regions 160-218 and 743-854. Because no day 14 peak-response samples were available, repertoires were characterized only after the peak T cell response. Participants were mostly white British and included more females than males, and it was suggested by the authors that clonal diversity may have been underestimated. Conclusions about previously exposed vaccinees were limited because only six AZD1222 recipients were SARS-CoV-2 seropositive at baseline.

Per the publication, the time point label means: baseline before first vaccination. Vaccinee samples were obtained from the UK trials COV001 and COV002, which included a single-blind randomized controlled phase 2/3 trial of AZD1222 (ChAdOx1 nCoV-19) in healthy adults. For TCRbeta chain sequencing, PBMC samples were collected from trial participants at day 0 and at day 28 after the second dose. The CDR3 regions of human TCRbeta chains were analyzed by immunosequencing. Concerning the study's data processing: Repertoire TCRs were checked for matches against a reference library of SARS-CoV-2-specific TCRs that had been generated using the MIRA antigen-specificity platform. Breadth was defined as the fraction of unique TCRs that were SARS-CoV-2-associated, and depth was defined as the fraction of total T cells that were SARS-CoV-2-associated. Using the MIRA data, each spike-specific TCR was mapped to the spike region that the TCR reacts to and placed in a CD4 or CD8 class. Log10-transformed breadth and depth values were compared by one-way ANOVA with Sidak's multiple comparisons tests. This immuneACCESS table, as held by TCRdb, lists in-frame sequences with V and J called but not all clones. Of the missing ones, under half trace to an unresolved V gene in checked studies; the others have no known cause. The V and J calls and clone size were taken over from that table, and D and trimming were inferred from the DNA. The sample table records under 150,000 clones; roughly 90% of these occur just once. The leading ten clones occupy less than 4.5% of the sample.

As regards this clone: Its antigen is not yet known. Per-base qualities were not stored, and no clone one base away is much larger.

The germline V gene (reference sequence) sets CDR1 to LNHDA and CDR2 to SQIVND. The cysteine opens and the phenylalanine closes a CDR3 of 13 amino acids. Only CDR3 DNA is held: 39 bases, read in frame from base 1. V trim: 11 bases; J trim: 2 bases; unmatched bases: 7. The TCR comes from an adult in good health. The starting material was peripheral blood, obtained on day 0 of AZD1222 vaccination. The chain is encoded by TRBV19 joined to TRBJ2-5; 8 of the junction bases match TRBD2. Here is the DNA: TGTGCCGCCGCCGGGACTAGACAAGAGACCCAGTACTTC. Translated, it reads CAAAGTRQETQYF.